Listed here are 18 T cell receptor beta chains from one sample, sequenced in a study of T-cell memory formation after mild COVID-19. TCRdb used MiXCR to reprocess the 5' RACE reads, holding one entry per CDR3 protein. The sample carries roughly 120,000 distinct CDR3 sequences, 15% to 20% recorded once. Sequencing was performed on PBMCs or a T cell subset sorted from them (not recorded which). All receptors derive from an adult woman who had mild COVID-19 (a few samples of this study predate the infection). Cell type and time point are not known.

This clonotype has just a few counts. The chain has TRBV25-1 and TRBJ2-3; D remains ambiguous. Trimming pared 1 base from V and 2 bases from J, leaving 7 bases between. The CDR3 runs 14 residues. The germline gives CDR1 MGHDK, CDR2 SYGVNS. The CDR3 region has the DNA TGTGCCAGCAGTGAATTTTCCCTCACAGATACGCAGTATTTT. It translates to CASSEFSLTDTQYF.

This clonotype was seen many times. V is TRBV10-3 and J is TRBJ2-1; D remains unclear. The CDR3 is 13 amino acids. Germline loops: CDR1 ENHRY, CDR2 SYGVKD. V dropped 4 bases and J dropped 5 bases, with 9 bases sitting between them. CDR3 nucleotide sequence: TGTGCCATCAGTGTTGGCTATGACAATGAGCAGTTCTTC. It translates to CAISVGYDNEQFF.

This clonotype occurred many times. The chain has TRBV18 and TRBJ1-1; no reliable D call. The germline gives CDR1 KGHSH, CDR2 LQKENI. Between the trimmed V and J ends, which lost 2 bases and 1 base, there was a span of 5 bases. The CDR3 is 13 amino acids. This CDR3 reads CASSPGENTEAFF. The CDR3 nucleotides read TGTGCCAGCTCACCAGGGGAGAACACTGAAGCTTTCTTT.

In nucleotides, the CDR3 is TGTGCCAGCAGTTTAGTAGGCCCCAATTCACCCCTCCACTTT. Translated: CASSLVGPNSPLHF. This sequence joins TRBV12-3 or TRBV12-4 and TRBJ1-6; D not certain. This CDR3 is 14 amino acids long. V was pared by 1 base and J by 7 bases, with 8 bases between.

V gene TRBV28 combines with J gene TRBJ2-7; 9 nucleotides align to TRBD2. Germline CDR1 reads MDHEN; CDR2 reads SYDVKM. Trimming removed 1 base from V and 4 bases from J; junction bases left unmatched: 8. The CDR3 contains 16 residues. In nucleotides, the CDR3 is TGTGCCAGCAGTTTATCAGGTCTAGCGGGAAGGTACGAGCAGTACTTC. It translates to CASSLSGLAGRYEQYF.

In this sample, this clonotype turned up a few times. The chain couples TRBV12-3 or TRBV12-4 to TRBJ2-5; D not resolved. The CDR3 runs 14 residues. The V and J ends lost 3 bases and 5 bases respectively, with 13 bases between them. The CDR3 spells CASSFGQAWETQYF. CDR3 DNA sequence: TGTGCCAGCAGTTTTGGGCAGGCTTGGGAGACCCAGTACTTC.

This clonotype occurred a few times. Germline and junction disagree at one end, which may indicate a read error. The V call is TRBV15, the J call TRBJ2-7, with a possible D match to TRBD2 (5 bases). This CDR3 has 18 residues. Germline V CDR1 and CDR2: LNHNV, YYDKDF (reference sequence). The CDR3 sequence: CATSGDDVLGERIYEQYF. Written as DNA, the CDR3 is TGTGCCACCAGCGGAGACGATGTCCTTGGGGAGCGGATCTACGAGCAGTACTTC.

This rearrangement joins TRBV4-1 to TRBJ2-1, with 8 nucleotides matching TRBD2. V lost 3 bases, J lost 6 bases, and 16 bases stayed unmatched. CDR1 is MGHRA, CDR2 YSYEKL, per germline. The CDR3 length is 18 residues. The CDR3 DNA reads TGCGCCAGCAGCCACCAAGATTTTCAGCGGGGGTGGGGCAATGAGCAGTTCTTC. Its translation: CASSHQDFQRGWGNEQFF.

V gene TRBV6-5 combines with J gene TRBJ1-1; no clear D gene. The CDR3 extends over 15 amino acids. Trimming took 2 bases from V and 1 from J, leaving 11 bases between them. Germline CDR1 reads MNHEY; CDR2 reads SVGAGI. CDR3 in DNA: TGTGCCAGCAGTTACCGACTGGATCAGAACACTGAAGCTTTCTTT. Residues: CASSYRLDQNTEAFF.

CDR3 bases: TGCGCCAGCAGCTTGGGGCAAGTCCAAGAGACCCAGTACTTC. Its protein is CASSLGQVQETQYF. The rearrangement joins TRBV5-1 to TRBJ2-5, with unresolved D. V was clipped by 0 bases and J by 1 base, with 7 bases between them. The CDR3 sequence is 14 residues long. The germline CDR1 and CDR2 sequences are SGHRS and YFSETQ.

The V gene is TRBV5-6, the J gene TRBJ2-2, with 12 bases aligning to TRBD1. CDR3 size: 17 residues. Germline CDR1 SGHDT, CDR2 YYEEEE. With V trimmed by 1 base and J by 6 bases, 7 bases remained unmatched. The CDR3 sequence is CASSLKSGQGASGELFF. CDR3 coding DNA: TGTGCCAGCAGCTTGAAGTCGGGACAGGGGGCCTCCGGGGAGCTGTTTTTT.

The chain uses TRBV24-1 and TRBJ2-2; the match to TRBD2 covers 12 bases. This CDR3 is 19 amino acids long. Unmatched junction bases numbered 12, after V lost 4 bases and J lost 4 bases. Germline V gives CDR1 KGHDR, CDR2 SFDVKD. CDR3 sequence (DNA): TGTGCCACCAGTGACCGATTGACTAGCGGGAGATCCGGCACCGGGGAGCTGTTTTTT. This sequence encodes CATSDRLTSGRSGTGELFF.

In this sample, this clonotype is medium-sized (0.01 to 0.1%). The chain recombines TRBV5-4 with TRBJ2-6; tentative D call: TRBD1 (6 bases). Trimming took off 4 bases at V and 0 bases at J, with 14 bases between the two ends. This CDR3 has 17 amino acids. The germline gives CDR1 SGHNT, CDR2 YYREEE (reference sequence). The CDR3 reads CASSTLTGPSGANVLTF. The CDR3 DNA sequence: TGTGCCAGCAGCACCCTGACAGGCCCCTCTGGGGCCAACGTCCTGACTTTC.

The chain is built from TRBV10-3 and TRBJ2-5; possibly TRBD1 or TRBD2 for D (6 bases each). V lost 8 bases and J 1 base, leaving 11 bases between the germline ends. In germline, CDR1 is ENHRY, CDR2 SYGVKD. CDR3 length: 13 residues. This CDR3 is CAIQQGGQETQYF. The CDR3, as DNA: TGTGCCATCCAACAGGGAGGCCAAGAGACCCAGTACTTC.

The chain links TRBV30 to TRBJ2-1, with a weak D call TRBD1 (6 bases). V gave up 4 bases and J gave up 4 bases, with 11 bases separating them. The germline CDR1 and CDR2 sequences are GTSNPN and SVGIG (reference sequence). This CDR3 is 13 amino acids long. The chain's CDR3 is CAWTGGAYNEQFF. Here the CDR3 DNA reads TGTGCCTGGACTGGGGGCGCGTACAATGAGCAGTTCTTC.

V usage is TRBV14 and J usage is TRBJ2-7; D gene unclear. This CDR3 comprises 12 residues. The germline CDR1 and CDR2 sequences are SGHDN and FVKESK. V was shortened by 4 bases and J by 5 bases, with 9 bases between the two germline ends. CDR3 nucleotide sequence: TGTGCCAGCAGCCTCCTGGGGAACGAGCAGTACTTC. Translation: CASSLLGNEQYF.

This clonotype has ten or more counts. J is TRBJ1-3 and V is TRBV7-2, with D possibly being TRBD1 (5 bases). V was cut by 2 bases and J by 2 bases, with 10 bases left in between. CDR1 and CDR2 from the germline V gene are SGHTA and FQGNSA. This CDR3 is built from 15 residues. In nucleotides, the CDR3 is TGTGCCAGCAGCTTACAAGGGACGACTGGAAACACCATATATTTT. Amino acids: CASSLQGTTGNTIYF. Based on the CDR3 plus reference TRBV7-2 and TRBJ1-3, the full variable domain is GAGVSQSPSNKVTEKGKDVELRCDPISGHTALYWYRQSLGQGLEFLIYFQGNSAPDKSGLPSDRFSAERTGGSVSTLTIQRTQQEDSAVYLCASSLQGTTGNTIYFGEGSWLTVV.

This clonotype showed up just a few times. This chain connects TRBV12-3 or TRBV12-4 to TRBJ2-7; 8 bases match TRBD1. Trimming at V came to 4 bases and at J to 3 bases, leaving 8 bases not matched to a gene. CDR3 length: 15 amino acids. CDR3 region: CASSYINRGFYEQYF. The CDR3 nucleotides are TGTGCCAGCAGTTACATTAACAGGGGGTTCTACGAGCAGTACTTC.